This TCR beta chain stems from a study of T cell repertoires in cytomegalovirus infection (dated by TCRdb to about 2019). Regarding the study in general: The HLA type of each donor mattered for the analysis, because public TCR beta signatures pointed to carriage of CMV infection along with the matching HLA type.

Clipping removes 4 bases from V and 6 bases from J, with 7 as the unmatched junction base count. The germline V gene encodes CDR1 ENHRY and CDR2 SYGVKD. The CDR3, cysteine through phenylalanine, is 15 amino acids long. The sequence is cut down to CDR3 DNA, 45 bases in frame from base 1. Broad study findings and their caveats: In the ex vivo response, HLA-C-restricted CMV-specific TCR beta clonotypes were dominant, and in two of eight donors the single most frequent clonotype came from this HLA-C-restricted group. Cumulative frequency of public TCR beta family members discriminated carriers of CMV infection plus the relevant HLA type in this cohort and an independent approximately 340-donor cohort.

Sequencing instrument: Illumina HiSeq 1500. Starting from the raw public reads, TCRdb applied fastp trimming at Q25, assembled clones with MiXCR and retained in-frame beta chains. Under each unique CDR3 protein, matching rows form one entry showing the most common genes and DNA. This sample lists 250,000 or so distinct CDR3 sequences; roughly an eighth were detected once. The ten largest clones add up to 1.5% to 2% of the sample. There are many counts of this clonotype. Its antigen specificity is not known. No base qualities exist here, and no much larger clone lies one base off it. The sequenced material came from PBMCs. The clonotype originates from a human donor in good health (CMV status not recorded). Some clones in this sample may be carry-over from other donors' samples. The sequence is built from TRBV10-3 and TRBJ2-1, and 9 junctional nucleotides match TRBD2. The DNA sequence reads TGTGCCATCAGTGTGGGTAGCGGGGGCCTCAATGAGCAGTTCTTC. It translates to CAISVGSGGLNEQFF.